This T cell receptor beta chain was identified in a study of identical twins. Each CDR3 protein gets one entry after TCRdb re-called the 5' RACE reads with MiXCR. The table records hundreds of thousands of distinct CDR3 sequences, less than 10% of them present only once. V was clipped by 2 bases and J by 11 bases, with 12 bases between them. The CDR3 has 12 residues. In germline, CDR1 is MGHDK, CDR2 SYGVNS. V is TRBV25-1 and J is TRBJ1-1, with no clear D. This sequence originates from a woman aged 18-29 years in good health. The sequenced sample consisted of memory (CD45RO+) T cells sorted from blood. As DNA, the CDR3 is TGTGCCAGCAGTGAAGACACAGCCCTGGCTTTCTTT. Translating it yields CASSEDTALAFF. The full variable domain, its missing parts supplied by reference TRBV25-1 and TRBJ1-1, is EADIYQTPRYLVIGTGKKITLECSQTMGHDKMYWYQQDPGMELHLIHYSYGVNSTEKGDLSSESTVSRIRTEHFPLTLESARPSHTSQYLCASSEDTALAFFGQGTRLTVV.